This T cell receptor (beta chain) was sequenced during a study of blood T cell repertoires in COVID-19. Assay used: immunoSEQ multiplex PCR; TCRdb lists only in-frame clones, some missing. Of fewer than 250,000 clones listed, roughly 86% are singletons. V lost 0 bases to trimming and J lost 9 bases; unmatched junction nucleotides: 11. This CDR3 spans 16 amino acids. CDR1 and CDR2 (germline): SQVTM, ANQGSEA. Sequenced sample: peripheral blood. The sequence came from a woman aged 80 or over with COVID-19, enrolled during active disease. The V call is TRBV29-1, the J call TRBJ2-2, with 9 bases matching TRBD2. Here the CDR3 reads CSVEDRGGGRSRELFF. DNA for the CDR3: TGCAGCGTTGAAGATCGCGGGGGGGGTAGGTCCCGGGAGCTGTTTTTT.